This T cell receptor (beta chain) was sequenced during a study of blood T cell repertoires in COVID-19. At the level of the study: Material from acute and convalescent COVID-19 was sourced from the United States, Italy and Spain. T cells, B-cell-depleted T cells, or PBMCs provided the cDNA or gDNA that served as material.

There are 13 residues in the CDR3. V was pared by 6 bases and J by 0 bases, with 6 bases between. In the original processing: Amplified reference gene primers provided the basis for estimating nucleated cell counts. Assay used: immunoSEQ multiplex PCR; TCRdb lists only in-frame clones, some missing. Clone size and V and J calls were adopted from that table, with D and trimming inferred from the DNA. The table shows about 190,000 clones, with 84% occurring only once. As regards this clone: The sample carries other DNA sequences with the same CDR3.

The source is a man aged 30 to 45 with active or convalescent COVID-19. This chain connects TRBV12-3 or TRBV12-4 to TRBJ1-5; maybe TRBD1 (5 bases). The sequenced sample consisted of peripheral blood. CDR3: CASSQGSNQPQHF. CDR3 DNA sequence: TGTGCCAGCAGCCAGGGTAGCAATCAGCCCCAGCATTTT.